This TCR beta chain was recorded in a study of cytomegalovirus exposure and HLA in healthy donors. Whole-study results and caveats: Prior analysis indicated that the majority of TCR beta V segments exhibited productivity approximately 87% or approximately 30% of the time. With high specificity and sensitivity, the classifier reportedly diagnosed cytomegalovirus status. A few chains tied to CMV proved CMV antigen-specific in vitro.

Worth noting for this clone: Antigen: not known.

Use of 60 Vbeta and 13 Jbeta primers characterized the PCR. Profiling relied on immunoSEQ multiplex PCR, and the TCRdb table lists in-frame clones only, not all of them. The table shows roughly 150,000 clones, with around 10% occurring only once. Germline values: CDR1 LGHNA, CDR2 YSLEER. The junction had 11 bases not matched to a gene; V was cut back by 1 base and J by 6 bases. The CDR3 has 17 amino acids. The chain has TRBV4-3 and TRBJ2-3; 9 bases align to TRBD2. The sequencing input was PBMCs. This clonotype was obtained from a male donor in good health and CMV-seronegative. The DNA for the CDR3 is TGCGCCAGCAGCCAAGCCCCCCTGCGGGGGGGCCGGGATACGCAGTATTTT. Translating it yields CASSQAPLRGGRDTQYF.